This TCR beta chain was captured by sequencing in a study of T cell responses to AZD1222 COVID-19 vaccine. General study findings and limits: Compared with day 0, the breadth and depth of the Spike-specific TCR repertoire rose significantly after two doses of AZD1222. Clonal diversity may have been underestimated in mostly white British donors. Only 5 or 6 people who got AZD1222 tested seropositive at baseline.

Profiled with immunoSEQ multiplex PCR; TCRdb holds only in-frame clones, not every one. The data contain roughly 150,000 clones, roughly 92% of them singletons. With respect to this clone: Its antigen is currently unknown.

V was clipped by 3 bases and J by 1 base; unmatched bases: 10. Germline V gene lookup returns CDR1 LNHDA and CDR2 SQIVND (reference sequence). This CDR3 is built from 17 residues. The J gene is TRBJ1-1, the V gene TRBV19; 8 bases are shared with TRBD1. This sample comprised peripheral blood, obtained on day 0 of AZD1222 vaccination. This receptor was taken from an adult in good health. The DNA for the CDR3 is TGTGCCAGTAGTATGCCTTTTCCCGGGACAGGGAACACTGAAGCTTTCTTT. It codes for CASSMPFPGTGNTEAFF.